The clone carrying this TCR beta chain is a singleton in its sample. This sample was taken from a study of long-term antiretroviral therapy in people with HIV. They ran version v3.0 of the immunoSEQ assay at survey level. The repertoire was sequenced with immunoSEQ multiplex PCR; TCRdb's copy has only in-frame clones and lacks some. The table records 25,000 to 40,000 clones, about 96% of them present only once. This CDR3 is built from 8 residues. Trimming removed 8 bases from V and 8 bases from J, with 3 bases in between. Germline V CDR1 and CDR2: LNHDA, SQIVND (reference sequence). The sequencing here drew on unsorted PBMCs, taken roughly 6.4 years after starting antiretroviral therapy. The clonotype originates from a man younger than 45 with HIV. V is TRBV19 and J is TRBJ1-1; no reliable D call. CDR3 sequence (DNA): TGTGCCAGTGGAGAAGCTTTCTTT. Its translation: CASGEAFF.